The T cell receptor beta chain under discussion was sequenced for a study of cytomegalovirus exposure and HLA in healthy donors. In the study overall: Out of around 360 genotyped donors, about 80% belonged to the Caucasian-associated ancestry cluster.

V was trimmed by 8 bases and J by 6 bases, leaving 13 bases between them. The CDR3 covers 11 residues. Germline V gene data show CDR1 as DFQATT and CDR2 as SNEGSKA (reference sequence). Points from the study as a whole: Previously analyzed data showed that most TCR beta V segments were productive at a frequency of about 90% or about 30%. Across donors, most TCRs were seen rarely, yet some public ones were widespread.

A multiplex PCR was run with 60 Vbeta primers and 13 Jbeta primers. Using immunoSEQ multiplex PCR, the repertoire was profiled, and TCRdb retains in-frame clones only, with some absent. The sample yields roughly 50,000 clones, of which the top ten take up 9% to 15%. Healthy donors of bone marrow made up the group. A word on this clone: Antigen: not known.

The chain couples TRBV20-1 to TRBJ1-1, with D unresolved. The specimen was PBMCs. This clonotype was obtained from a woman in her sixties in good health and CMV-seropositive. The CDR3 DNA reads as TGCAGTCTCATTCGAGCCCCTGAAGCTTTCTTT. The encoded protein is CSLIRAPEAFF.